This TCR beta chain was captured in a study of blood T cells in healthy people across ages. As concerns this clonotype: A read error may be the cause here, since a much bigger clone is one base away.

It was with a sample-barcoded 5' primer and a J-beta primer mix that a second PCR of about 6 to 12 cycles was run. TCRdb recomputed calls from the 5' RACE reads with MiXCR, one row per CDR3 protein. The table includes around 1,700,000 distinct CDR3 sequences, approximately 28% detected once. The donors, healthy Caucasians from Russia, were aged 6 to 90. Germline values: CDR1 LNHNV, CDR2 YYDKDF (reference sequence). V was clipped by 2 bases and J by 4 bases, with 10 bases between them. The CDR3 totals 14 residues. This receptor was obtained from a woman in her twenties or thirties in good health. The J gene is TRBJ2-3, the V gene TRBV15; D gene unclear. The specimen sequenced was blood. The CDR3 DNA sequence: TGTGCCACCAGCAGATCTGATTTCGCAGATACGCAGTATTTT. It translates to CATSRSDFADTQYF.